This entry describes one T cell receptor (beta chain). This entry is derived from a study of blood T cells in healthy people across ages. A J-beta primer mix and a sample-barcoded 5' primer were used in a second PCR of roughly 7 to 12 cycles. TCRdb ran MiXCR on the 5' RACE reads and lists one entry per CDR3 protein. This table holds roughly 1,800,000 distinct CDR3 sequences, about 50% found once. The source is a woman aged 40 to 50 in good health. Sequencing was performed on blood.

The CDR3 DNA reads TGTGCCAGCTCACCACCGACGGCAGGGAGTTCACCCCTCCACTTT. Translating it yields CASSPPTAGSSPLHF. The V gene is TRBV18, the J gene TRBJ1-6; a weak D match, TRBD1 (5 bases). There are 15 residues in the CDR3. Germline values: CDR1 KGHSH, CDR2 LQKENI. V was cut by 0 bases and J by 9 bases, with 12 bases left in between. The full variable domain, rest sourced from reference TRBV18 and TRBJ1-6, is NAGVMQNPRHLVRRRGQEARLRCSPMKGHSHVYWYRQLPEEGLKFMVYLQKENIIDESGMPKERFSAEFPKEGPSILRIQQVVRGDSAAYFCASSPPTAGSSPLHFGNGTRLTVT.